What follows describes a single T cell receptor (beta chain). The antigen is not known. The entry originates in a study of cytomegalovirus exposure and HLA in healthy donors. Study-level results: Cytomegalovirus-associated TCR beta chains were listed, numbering some 150.

Here immunoSEQ multiplex PCR was the method, and the copy in TCRdb shows in-frame clones only, minus some. Of around 150,000 clones listed, approximately 90% are singletons. Specimen: PBMCs. The TCR was taken from a man aged 18 to 30 in good health and CMV-seronegative.

The CDR3 is CASSLDRGLAFF. The CDR3 coding sequence is TGTGCCAGCAGCTTGGATCGGGGACTGGCTTTCTTT. The genes are TRBV5-6 and TRBJ1-1, with D maybe TRBD1 (5 bases). The CDR3 spans 12 residues. Trimming left V 0 bases short and J 11 bases short, with 11 bases between. The V gene's germline CDR1 is SGHDT and CDR2 YYEEEE.